A selection of T cell receptor beta chains follows, all from one sample in a study of blood T cell repertoires in COVID-19. TCRdb's copy holds only in-frame clones and misses some; the assay was immunoSEQ multiplex PCR. The sample yields about 97,000 clones, about nine tenths seen once. Source material: peripheral blood. Source of these receptors: a man aged 55 to 70 with acute or convalescent COVID-19. The CDR3 runs from the conserved cysteine through the conserved F or W. The order of the fields is CDR3 protein, CDR3 DNA, D gene, clone size, V gene, J gene. D genes are given only for firm matches. Clone size is not always given. Where it is, it says once, few, many or a class for expanded clones.

CDR3: CASRLLAGGRSEQFF; DNA: TGTGCCAGCAGGCTCCTAGCGGGGGGGAGGTCTGAGCAGTTCTTC; D: TRBD2; size: -; V: TRBV2; J: TRBJ2-1
CDR3: CASSQTSGLNSPLHF; DNA: TGTGCCAGCAGCCAAACGTCAGGGTTGAATTCACCCCTCCACTTT; D: -; size: -; V: TRBV4-2; J: TRBJ1-6
CDR3: CASSQGPTGDYGYTF; DNA: TGTGCCAGCTCACAAGGTCCTACAGGGGACTATGGCTACACCTTC; D: TRBD1; size: -; V: TRBV18; J: TRBJ1-2
CDR3: CSVTSGFTEAFF; DNA: TGCAGCGTAACGTCAGGGTTTACTGAAGCTTTCTTT; D: -; size: -; V: TRBV29-1; J: TRBJ1-1
CDR3: CASSESGLSNQPQHF; DNA: TGTGCCAGCAGTGAATCGGGTCTTAGCAATCAGCCCCAGCATTTT; D: -; size: -; V: TRBV6-1; J: TRBJ1-5
CDR3: CASTDQGTPGNQPQHF; DNA: TGTGCCAGTACCGACCAGGGAACCCCTGGCAATCAGCCCCAGCATTTT; D: -; size: -; V: TRBV19; J: TRBJ1-5
CDR3: CASSLRLRGITDTQYF; DNA: TGTGCCAGCAGCTTGAGGCTAAGGGGGATCACAGATACGCAGTATTTT; D: -; size: -; V: TRBV5-5; J: TRBJ2-3
CDR3: CASASRGDSPLHF; DNA: TGTGCCAGTGCGTCCCGGGGGGATTCACCCCTCCACTTT; D: -; size: once; V: TRBV19; J: TRBJ1-6
CDR3: CAISELAGGHTGELFF; DNA: TGTGCCATCAGTGAGTTAGCGGGGGGCCACACCGGGGAGCTGTTTTTT; D: TRBD2; size: -; V: TRBV10-3; J: TRBJ2-2
CDR3: CASKRDTLETQYF; DNA: TGTGCCAGCAAACGGGACACCCTAGAGACCCAGTACTTC; D: -; size: -; V: TRBV5-4; J: TRBJ2-5
CDR3: CASSSRGNSPLHF; DNA: TGTGCCAGCAGTTCCCGAGGTAATTCACCCCTCCACTTT; D: -; size: -; V: TRBV12-3/TRBV12-4; J: TRBJ1-6
CDR3: CASSRDYWPYNEQFF; DNA: TGTGCCAGCAGCAGGGACTACTGGCCCTACAATGAGCAGTTCTTC; D: TRBD2; size: -; V: TRBV5-4; J: TRBJ2-1
CDR3: CASSTSGVGNSPLHF; DNA: TGTGCCAGCTCAACGTCAGGGGTAGGGAATTCACCCCTCCACTTT; D: -; size: -; V: TRBV18; J: TRBJ1-6
CDR3: CASSPPMSAGTGAHF; DNA: TGTGCCAGCTCACCACCGATGTCTGCCGGGACAGGGGCCCATTTC; D: TRBD1; size: -; V: TRBV18; J: TRBJ1-1
CDR3: CASSIGSGGATDTQYF; DNA: TGTGCCAGTAGTATCGGTAGCGGGGGGGCCACAGATACGCAGTATTTT; D: TRBD2; size: once; V: TRBV19; J: TRBJ2-3
CDR3: CASSPYFTENYGYTF; DNA: TGTGCCAGTAGTCCTTACTTTACAGAAAACTATGGCTACACCTTC; D: -; size: -; V: TRBV19; J: TRBJ1-2
CDR3: CASSRTDRGRPTDTQYF; DNA: TGCGCCAGCAGCCGCACGGACAGGGGGCGCCCCACAGATACGCAGTATTTT; D: TRBD1; size: -; V: TRBV5-1; J: TRBJ2-3
CDR3: CASKADRGRNTIYF; DNA: TGTGCCAGTAAAGCGGACAGGGGGAGAAACACCATATATTTT; D: TRBD1; size: -; V: TRBV19; J: TRBJ1-3
CDR3: CASSVGGAGEETQYF; DNA: TGTGCCAGCAGCGTAGGCGGAGCGGGGGAAGAGACCCAGTACTTC; D: TRBD2; size: -; V: TRBV9; J: TRBJ2-5
CDR3: CASSPRQVSGGYTF; DNA: TGTGCCAGCAGCCCCCGACAGGTCTCGGGAGGCTACACCTTC; D: -; size: once; V: TRBV7-2; J: TRBJ1-2
CDR3: CASSEPQGSYSSSYNSPLHF; DNA: TGTGCCAGCAGTGAACCACAGGGGTCCTACAGTAGCTCCTATAATTCACCCCTCCACTTT; D: TRBD1; size: -; V: TRBV6-1; J: TRBJ1-6
CDR3: CASSQDRGTVYNEQFF; DNA: TGTGCCAGCAGCCAAGATAGAGGGACAGTCTACAATGAGCAGTTCTTC; D: TRBD1; size: -; V: TRBV4-2; J: TRBJ2-1
CDR3: CASRLPGTAYGYTF; DNA: TGTGCCAGCAGACTCCCCGGGACAGCCTATGGCTACACCTTC; D: TRBD1; size: -; V: TRBV6-5; J: TRBJ1-2
CDR3: CATSDLGPQETQYF; DNA: TGTGCCACCAGTGATTTGGGGCCACAAGAGACCCAGTACTTC; D: -; size: -; V: TRBV24-1; J: TRBJ2-5
CDR3: CASSLGQNVAYEQYF; DNA: TGCGCCAGCAGCTTGGGCCAGAACGTTGCCTACGAGCAGTACTTC; D: -; size: -; V: TRBV5-1; J: TRBJ2-7
CDR3: CASSLETGGRTEAFF; DNA: TGTGCCAGCAGCCTGGAAACAGGGGGGAGGACTGAAGCTTTCTTT; D: TRBD1; size: -; V: TRBV7-9; J: TRBJ1-1
CDR3: CASSITQGPGNTIYF; DNA: TGCGCCAGCAGTATTACACAGGGTCCCGGAAACACCATATATTTT; D: -; size: -; V: TRBV10-2; J: TRBJ1-3
CDR3: CASANDRGTEAFF; DNA: TGTGCCAGCGCCAATGACAGGGGCACTGAAGCTTTCTTT; D: TRBD1; size: -; V: TRBV3-1/TRBV3-2; J: TRBJ1-1
CDR3: CASTSVGNTIYF; DNA: TGTGCCAGCACGTCGGTGGGAAACACCATATATTTT; D: -; size: few; V: TRBV6-5; J: TRBJ1-3
CDR3: CAWSSGQGVSAQHF; DNA: TGTGCCTGGAGCTCGGGACAGGGGGTATCGGCCCAGCATTTT; D: TRBD1; size: -; V: TRBV30; J: TRBJ1-5
CDR3: CATHVASTDTQYF; DNA: TGTGCCACCCACGTAGCCAGCACAGATACGCAGTATTTT; D: -; size: -; V: TRBV10-3; J: TRBJ2-3
CDR3: CSAIPGTQNTEAFF; DNA: TGCAGCGCGATACCCGGGACACAGAACACTGAAGCTTTCTTT; D: -; size: once; V: TRBV29-1; J: TRBJ1-1
CDR3: CSVTPRQGRETQYF; DNA: TGCAGCGTGACCCCCCGCCAGGGGCGGGAGACCCAGTACTTC; D: -; size: -; V: TRBV29-1; J: TRBJ2-5
CDR3: CASSERLLEAFF; DNA: TGTGCCAGCAGTGAGCGACTGCTCGAGGCTTTCTTT; D: -; size: -; V: TRBV6-1; J: TRBJ1-1
CDR3: CASSLAGGVNEKLFF; DNA: TGTGCCAGCAGCTTAGCTGGCGGGGTCAATGAAAAACTGTTTTTT; D: -; size: -; V: TRBV7-9; J: TRBJ1-4
CDR3: CASSQDLGRGTNYGYTF; DNA: TGTGCCAGCAGCCAAGATTTGGGCAGGGGAACTAACTATGGCTACACCTTC; D: -; size: once; V: TRBV4-2; J: TRBJ1-2
CDR3: CASSPPAFSGNTIYF; DNA: TGTGCCAGCTCACCACCAGCCTTCTCTGGAAACACCATATATTTT; D: -; size: once; V: TRBV18; J: TRBJ1-3
CDR3: CAANRVNEKLFF; DNA: TGTGCGGCCAACAGGGTTAATGAAAAACTGTTTTTT; D: -; size: -; V: TRBV6-1; J: TRBJ1-4
CDR3: CASSFNSGELFF; DNA: TGTGCCAGCAGCTTTAACAGTGGGGAGCTGTTTTTT; D: -; size: -; V: TRBV5-4; J: TRBJ2-2
CDR3: CAISTGTETANYGYTF; DNA: TGTGCCATCAGCACCGGGACAGAGACCGCTAACTATGGCTACACCTTC; D: TRBD1; size: -; V: TRBV10-3; J: TRBJ1-2
CDR3: CASSESITGTGADGYTF; DNA: TGTGCCAGCAGCGAATCAATAACCGGGACAGGGGCAGATGGCTACACCTTC; D: TRBD1; size: -; V: TRBV9; J: TRBJ1-2
CDR3: CASSAGQGTKNIQYF; DNA: TGCGCCAGCAGCGCGGGACAGGGGACTAAAAACATTCAGTACTTC; D: TRBD1; size: -; V: TRBV4-1; J: TRBJ2-4
CDR3: CASSYKQGGNTIYF; DNA: TGTGCCAGCAGTTATAAACAGGGTGGAAACACCATATATTTT; D: -; size: -; V: TRBV6-5; J: TRBJ1-3
CDR3: CAISDLDRANEQFF; DNA: TGTGCCATCAGTGACCTCGACAGGGCTAATGAGCAGTTCTTC; D: TRBD1; size: -; V: TRBV10-3; J: TRBJ2-1
CDR3: CASSFRPGTEAFF; DNA: TGTGCCAGCAGCTTTAGGCCAGGCACTGAAGCTTTCTTT; D: -; size: -; V: TRBV6-5; J: TRBJ1-1
CDR3: CAISSTGALYEQYF; DNA: TGTGCCATCAGCTCGACAGGGGCGCTCTACGAGCAGTACTTC; D: TRBD1; size: once; V: TRBV10-3; J: TRBJ2-7
CDR3: CASSSPGQGVVNTEAFF; DNA: TGTGCCAGCAGCTCCCCGGGACAGGGGGTTGTGAACACTGAAGCTTTCTTT; D: TRBD1; size: -; V: TRBV5-6; J: TRBJ1-1
CDR3: CASTPGTNNEQFF; DNA: TGTGCCAGCACACCGGGGACTAACAATGAGCAGTTCTTC; D: TRBD2; size: -; V: TRBV2; J: TRBJ2-1
CDR3: CASNRDSLTNEKLFF; DNA: TGTGCCAGCAACAGGGACAGCCTAACTAATGAAAAACTGTTTTTT; D: TRBD1; size: -; V: TRBV2; J: TRBJ1-4
CDR3: CASSLTFTTSEKLFF; DNA: TGTGCCAGCAGCTTAACGTTTACAACTAGTGAAAAACTGTTTTTT; D: -; size: -; V: TRBV11-2; J: TRBJ1-4
CDR3: CASSSLGGGAFEQFF; DNA: TGTGCCAGCAGCAGTCTCGGCGGGGGGGCCTTTGAGCAGTTCTTC; D: TRBD2; size: -; V: TRBV7-6; J: TRBJ2-1
CDR3: CASSLTLGDTGELFF; DNA: TGTGCCAGCAGCTTGACCCTAGGAGACACCGGGGAGCTGTTTTTT; D: -; size: -; V: TRBV5-6; J: TRBJ2-2
CDR3: CASSYTGQISYEQYF; DNA: TGTGCCAGCAGTTACACGGGACAGATTTCCTACGAGCAGTACTTC; D: TRBD1; size: once; V: TRBV6-5; J: TRBJ2-7
CDR3: CASKPRDIHNQPQHF; DNA: TGCGCCAGCAAGCCGCGGGATATCCACAATCAGCCCCAGCATTTT; D: -; size: -; V: TRBV10-2; J: TRBJ1-5
CDR3: CAWSGGQGSSYEQYF; DNA: TGTGCCTGGAGCGGAGGACAGGGGAGCTCCTACGAGCAGTACTTC; D: TRBD1; size: -; V: TRBV30; J: TRBJ2-7